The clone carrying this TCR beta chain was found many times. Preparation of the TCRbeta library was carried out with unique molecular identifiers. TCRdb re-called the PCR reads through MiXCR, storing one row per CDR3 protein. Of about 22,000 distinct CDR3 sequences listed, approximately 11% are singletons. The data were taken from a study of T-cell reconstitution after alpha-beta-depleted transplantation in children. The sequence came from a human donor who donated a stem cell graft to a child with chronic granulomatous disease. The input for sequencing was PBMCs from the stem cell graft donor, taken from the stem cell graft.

The CDR3 protein is CASRVGADSNQPQHF. CDR3 nucleotide sequence: TGTGCCAGCAGAGTGGGGGCTGATAGCAATCAGCCCCAGCATTTT. This chain links TRBV12-3 or TRBV12-4 with TRBJ1-5, with D maybe TRBD1 (6 bases). V lost 6 bases and J lost 0, with 12 bases in between. CDR3 length: 15 residues.